This is a list of T cell receptor beta chains from one sample in a study of human T cells and chemical hapten exposure. TCRdb reanalysed the RACE reads using MiXCR and keeps one entry per CDR3 protein. Of around 350,000 distinct CDR3 sequences detected, around 5.5% appear once; the ten largest clones hold under 9.5%. Source: whole blood, taken in connection with sensitization to the hapten diphenylcyclopropenone (DPC). Receptors originate from a woman in her late teens or twenties with alopecia areata. Some clones in this sample may be carry-over from other donors' samples. Both conserved end residues are part of each CDR3. D genes are given only for firm matches. Size tells how often a clone was seen (once, few, many) or the class of an expanded clone, and some rows leave it out.

TRBV3-1,.,TRBJ1-5,.,CASCPGSGGSPQHF,TGTGCCAGCTGCCCCGGAAGTGGAGGATCGCCCCAGCATTTT
TRBV29-1,many,TRBJ2-7,.,CSARTSDEQYF,TGCAGCGCGAGGACAAGTGACGAGCAGTACTTC
TRBV2,few,TRBJ1-5,.,CASRIHSNQPQHF,TGTGCCAGCAGAATCCATAGCAATCAGCCCCAGCATTTT
TRBV18,many,TRBJ1-1,.,CASSPQGEAFF,TGTGCCAGCTCACCACAGGGGGAGGCTTTCTTT
TRBV7-2,.,TRBJ1-1,TRBD1,CASSPGGAGGTTEAFF,TGTGCCAGCAGCCCAGGGGGTGCAGGGGGGACCACTGAAGCTTTCTTT
TRBV12-3/TRBV12-4,.,TRBJ2-3,TRBD2,CASSSTSGGVDTQYF,TGTGCCAGCAGTTCGACTAGCGGGGGGGTAGATACGCAGTATTTT
TRBV6-2/TRBV6-3,few,TRBJ2-1,TRBD2,CASSSGTRQTGQFF,TGTGCCAGCAGCTCCGGGACTAGACAAACGGGGCAGTTCTTC
TRBV28,many,TRBJ2-7,.,CASSSFRERFYEQYF,TGTGCCAGCAGTTCGTTCAGGGAGCGGTTCTACGAGCAGTACTTC
TRBV29-1,few,TRBJ2-5,.,CSVAREETQYF,TGCAGCGTTGCCCGCGAAGAGACCCAGTACTTC
TRBV4-2,many,TRBJ1-4,TRBD1,CASSPGQGREKLFF,TGTGCCAGCAGCCCCGGACAGGGGCGGGAAAAACTGTTTTTT
TRBV23-1,.,TRBJ2-2,.,CASSQSRDPGELFF,TGCGCCAGCAGTCAATCGCGGGACCCCGGGGAGCTGTTTTTT
TRBV11-1,many,TRBJ2-3,TRBD2,CASSSPGRRGSTDTQYF,TGTGCCAGCAGCTCGCCCGGTCGGCGGGGGAGCACAGATACGCAGTATTTT
TRBV29-1,many,TRBJ2-3,.,CSVERGDTTDTQYF,TGCAGCGTTGAACGCGGGGATACAACAGATACGCAGTATTTT
TRBV7-9,.,TRBJ2-1,.,CASSLAGGRKNEQFF,TGTGCCAGCAGCTTAGCGGGGGGCCGAAAAAATGAGCAGTTCTTC
TRBV6-5,.,TRBJ1-4,.,CASSYSGTLQEKLFF,TGTGCCAGCAGTTACTCGGGGACCCTGCAAGAAAAACTGTTTTTT
TRBV5-1,many,TRBJ1-5,TRBD1,CASSLTGAGQPQHF,TGCGCCAGCAGCTTGACAGGGGCAGGCCAGCCCCAGCATTTT
TRBV2,many,TRBJ2-6,.,CAASGANVLTF,TGTGCTGCCTCTGGGGCCAACGTCCTGACTTTC
TRBV5-1,few,TRBJ2-1,TRBD2,CASSPGPGLAGGSHEQFF,TGCGCCAGCAGCCCCGGTCCGGGACTAGCGGGGGGGTCGCATGAGCAGTTCTTC
TRBV2,many,TRBJ1-1,.,CASSDWTERDAEAFF,TGTGCCAGCAGTGACTGGACAGAAAGGGACGCTGAAGCTTTCTTT
TRBV6-6,.,TRBJ2-7,.,CASTDPTGSYEQYF,TGTGCCAGCACCGATCCCACAGGGAGTTACGAGCAGTACTTC
TRBV5-1,.,TRBJ2-5,TRBD1,CASSPNWGQDRETQYF,TGCGCCAGCAGCCCAAACTGGGGACAGGACCGAGAGACCCAGTACTTC
TRBV7-2,few,TRBJ1-2,TRBD1,CASSKGQGANYGYTF,TGTGCCAGCAGCAAGGGACAGGGGGCGAACTATGGCTACACCTTC
TRBV6-6,.,TRBJ2-5,.,CASIGQQETQYF,TGTGCCAGCATCGGACAACAAGAGACCCAGTACTTC
TRBV9,few,TRBJ2-3,.,CASSSNQISTDTQYF,TGTGCCAGCAGCTCCAACCAGATTAGCACAGATACGCAGTATTTT
TRBV18,.,TRBJ1-3,TRBD1,CASSRDRGSSGNTIYF,TGTGCCAGCTCACGAGACAGGGGAAGCTCTGGAAACACCATATATTTT
TRBV4-3,few,TRBJ1-5,.,CASSQDHLQPQHF,TGCGCCAGCAGCCAAGATCACCTTCAGCCCCAGCATTTT
TRBV7-9,.,TRBJ1-3,.,CASSRKRRSGNTIYF,TGTGCCAGCAGCCGCAAGAGGCGGTCTGGAAACACCATATATTTT
TRBV5-1,many,TRBJ1-1,.,CASSLDPYKNTEAFF,TGCGCCAGCAGCTTGGATCCGTATAAGAACACTGAAGCTTTCTTT
TRBV5-6,once,TRBJ2-1,.,CASSTLQSSYNEQFF,TGTGCCAGCAGCACGTTACAAAGCTCCTACAATGAGCAGTTCTTC
TRBV11-2,few,TRBJ1-6,.,CASSLVGAGNSPLHF,TGTGCCAGCAGCTTAGTCGGGGCAGGGAACTCACCCCTCCACTTT
TRBV5-1,many,TRBJ2-5,.,CASSLKPGPEETQYF,TGCGCCAGCAGCTTAAAACCGGGACCAGAAGAGACCCAGTACTTC
TRBV18,few,TRBJ1-2,.,CASSRSSQLTNYGYTF,TGTGCCAGCTCACGTTCATCTCAACTCACTAACTATGGCTACACCTTC
TRBV7-9,many,TRBJ2-2,.,CASSPLSGELFF,TGTGCCAGCAGCCCCTTATCCGGGGAGCTGTTTTTT
TRBV12-3/TRBV12-4,many,TRBJ2-7,TRBD2,CASGTSGGGDYEQYF,TGTGCCAGTGGGACTAGCGGGGGCGGCGACTACGAGCAGTACTTC
TRBV7-2,few,TRBJ1-2,.,CASSPRSGGRFYGYTF,TGTGCCAGCAGCCCACGAAGTGGCGGAAGATTCTATGGCTACACCTTC
TRBV5-1,few,TRBJ2-7,.,CASSLLEESLRQYF,TGCGCCAGCAGCTTGTTAGAGGAGAGTCTAAGGCAGTACTTC
TRBV20-1,.,TRBJ1-6,.,CSARDSGRDSYNSPLHF,TGCAGTGCTAGAGATTCGGGCAGGGACTCCTATAATTCACCCCTCCACTTT
TRBV6-1,many,TRBJ1-1,TRBD1,CASSQKTGLNTEAFF,TGTGCCAGCAGTCAGAAGACAGGGTTGAACACTGAAGCTTTCTTT
TRBV28,many,TRBJ1-2,TRBD1,CASSLHNWGRGHSYGYTF,TGTGCCAGCAGTTTACACAACTGGGGCAGGGGGCACTCCTATGGCTACACCTTC
TRBV6-5,few,TRBJ2-3,TRBD1,CASRLTGTYTDTQYF,TGTGCCAGCAGGCTGACAGGGACCTACACAGATACGCAGTATTTT
TRBV5-4,few,TRBJ1-2,.,CASSEGTRVGYGYTF,TGTGCCAGCAGCGAGGGGACACGGGTTGGGTATGGCTACACCTTC
TRBV7-2,many,TRBJ1-2,TRBD1,CASSLQAGQGVYGYTF,TGTGCCAGCAGCTTACAAGCCGGGCAGGGGGTCTATGGCTACACCTTC
TRBV11-1,many,TRBJ2-7,.,CASTRDGPSEQYF,TGTGCCAGCACGCGGGACGGCCCCAGCGAGCAGTACTTC